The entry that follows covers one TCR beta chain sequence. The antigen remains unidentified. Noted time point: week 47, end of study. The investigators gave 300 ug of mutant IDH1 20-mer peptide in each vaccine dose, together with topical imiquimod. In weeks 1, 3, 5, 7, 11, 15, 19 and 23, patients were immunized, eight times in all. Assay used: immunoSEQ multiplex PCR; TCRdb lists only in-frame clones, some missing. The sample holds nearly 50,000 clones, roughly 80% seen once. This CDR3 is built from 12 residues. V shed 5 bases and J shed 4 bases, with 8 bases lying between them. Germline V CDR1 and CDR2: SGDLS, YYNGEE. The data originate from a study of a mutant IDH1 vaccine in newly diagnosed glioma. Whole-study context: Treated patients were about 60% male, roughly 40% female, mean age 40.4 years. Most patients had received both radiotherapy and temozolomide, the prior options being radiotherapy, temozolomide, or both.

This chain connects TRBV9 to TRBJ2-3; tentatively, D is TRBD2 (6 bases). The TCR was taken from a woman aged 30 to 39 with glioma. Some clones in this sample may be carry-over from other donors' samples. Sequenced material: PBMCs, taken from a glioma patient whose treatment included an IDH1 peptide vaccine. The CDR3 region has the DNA TGTGCCAGCAGTTCGGGAGCAGATACGCAGTATTTT. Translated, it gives CASSSGADTQYF. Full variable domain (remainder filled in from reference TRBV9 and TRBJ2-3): DSGVTQTPKHLITATGQRVTLRCSPRSGDLSVYWYQQSLDQGLQFLIQYYNGEERAKGNILERFSAQQFPDLHSELNLSSLELGDSALYFCASSSGADTQYFGPGTRLTVL.